Below, one T cell receptor (beta chain) is given with its context. The data stem from a study of blood T cells in healthy people across ages. V lost 0 bases and J 4 bases, leaving 9 bases between the germline ends. The CDR3 length is 14 residues. Germline CDR1 and CDR2: SGHRS and YFSETQ. A second PCR, run for roughly 6 to 11 cycles, used a sample-barcoded 5' primer plus a J-beta primer mix. In TCRdb, the 5' RACE reads were re-called with MiXCR into one record per CDR3 protein. This sample has fewer than 2,000,000 distinct CDR3 sequences, with approximately 39% found just once. This clonotype originated in a human donor in good health. The sequenced sample consisted of blood. V gene TRBV5-1 combines with J gene TRBJ2-3; D is unclear. The CDR3 DNA reads TGCGCCAGCAGCTTGGGGGCTCTCCCAGATACGCAGTATTTT. Amino acid sequence: CASSLGALPDTQYF.